This T cell receptor (beta chain) was retrieved from a study of T-cell reconstitution after alpha-beta-depleted transplantation in children. V dropped 4 bases and J dropped 9 bases, with 20 bases sitting between them. The CDR3 runs 14 residues. Germline assignment: CDR1 SGDLS and CDR2 YYNGEE. During its preparation, the TCRbeta library received unique molecular identifiers. TCRdb re-called the PCR reads through MiXCR, storing one row per CDR3 protein. This table holds a few hundred thousand distinct CDR3 sequences, 9% to 10% found once. This TCR came from a human donor who donated a stem cell graft to a child with SCID. The chain employs TRBV9 and TRBJ2-7; TRBD1 or TRBD2 may be the D gene (5 bases each). The sample in question was PBMCs from the stem cell graft donor, obtained from the stem cell graft. In DNA, the CDR3 is TGTGCCAGCAGCCCCTATGGGACCGAAAGCCCGCAGTACTTC. Protein: CASSPYGTESPQYF.